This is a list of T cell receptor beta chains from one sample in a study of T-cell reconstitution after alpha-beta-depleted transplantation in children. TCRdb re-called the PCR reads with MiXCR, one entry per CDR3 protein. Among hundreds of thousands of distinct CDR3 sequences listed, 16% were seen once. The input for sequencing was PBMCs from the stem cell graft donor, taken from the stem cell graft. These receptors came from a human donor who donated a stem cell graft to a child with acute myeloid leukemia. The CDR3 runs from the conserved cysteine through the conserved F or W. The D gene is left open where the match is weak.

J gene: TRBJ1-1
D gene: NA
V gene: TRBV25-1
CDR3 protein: CASSESDLNVNTEAFF

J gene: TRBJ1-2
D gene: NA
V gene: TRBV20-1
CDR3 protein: CSAHTGLNYGYTF

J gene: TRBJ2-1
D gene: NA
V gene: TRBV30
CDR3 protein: CAWTEGNYNEQFF

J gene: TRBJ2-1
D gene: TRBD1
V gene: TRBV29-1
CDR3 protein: CSVYGQGNEQFF

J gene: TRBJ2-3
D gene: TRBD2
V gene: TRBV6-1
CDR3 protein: CASSPQVSGEVEWTDTQYF

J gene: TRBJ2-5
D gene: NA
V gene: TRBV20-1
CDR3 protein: CSARGTETQYF

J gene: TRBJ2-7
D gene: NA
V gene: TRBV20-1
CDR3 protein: CSARDPGRPYEQYF

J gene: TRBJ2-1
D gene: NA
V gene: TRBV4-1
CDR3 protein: CASSQEHPGIYNEQFF

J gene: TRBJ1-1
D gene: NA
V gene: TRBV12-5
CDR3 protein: CASGSGGWNTEAFF

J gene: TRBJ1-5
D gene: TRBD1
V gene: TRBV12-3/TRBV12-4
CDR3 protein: CASSLGQGGGNQPQHF

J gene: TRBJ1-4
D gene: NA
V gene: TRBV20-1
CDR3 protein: CSARGRQGISNEKLFF

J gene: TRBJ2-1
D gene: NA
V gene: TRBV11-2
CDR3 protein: CASSFPWGYNEQFF

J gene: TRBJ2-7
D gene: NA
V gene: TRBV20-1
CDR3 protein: CSASRTVGYEQYF

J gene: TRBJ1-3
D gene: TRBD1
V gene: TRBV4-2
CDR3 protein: CASSPPGTGGVQAGNTIYF

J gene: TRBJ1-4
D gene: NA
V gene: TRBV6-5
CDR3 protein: CASSFEGRKNEKLFF

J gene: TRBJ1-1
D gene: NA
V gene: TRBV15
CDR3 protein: CATSRDRSGWRNTEAFF

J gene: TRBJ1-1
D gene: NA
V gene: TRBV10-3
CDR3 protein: CAIKSKEGVNTEAFF

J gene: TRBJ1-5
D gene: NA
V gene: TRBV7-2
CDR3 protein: CASSLGTQGPQHF

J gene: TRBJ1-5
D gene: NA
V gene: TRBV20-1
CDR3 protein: CSAKPRGEGQPQHF

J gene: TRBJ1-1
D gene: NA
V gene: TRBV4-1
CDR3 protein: CASSQEGFFAEAFF

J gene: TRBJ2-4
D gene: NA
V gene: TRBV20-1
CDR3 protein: CSAALIAKNIQYF

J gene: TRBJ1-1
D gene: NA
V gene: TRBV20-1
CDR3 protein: CSAAPGPLNTEAFF

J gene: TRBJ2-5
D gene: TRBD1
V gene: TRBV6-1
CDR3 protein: CASSLSGTGGVDAKTQYF

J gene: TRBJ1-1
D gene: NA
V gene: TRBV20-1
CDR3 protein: CSARWVWTEAFF

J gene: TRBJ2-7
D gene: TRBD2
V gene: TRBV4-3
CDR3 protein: CASSLRLAGVQGGYEQYF

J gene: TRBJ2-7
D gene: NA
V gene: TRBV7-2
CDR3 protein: CASSDPIRSYEQYF

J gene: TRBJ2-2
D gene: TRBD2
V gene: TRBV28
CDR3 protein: CASSFFSGAGELFF

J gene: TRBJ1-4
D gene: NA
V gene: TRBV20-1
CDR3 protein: CSAGRGKLFF

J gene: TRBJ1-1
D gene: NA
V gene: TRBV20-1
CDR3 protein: CSAMRAGRIEAFF